The rows below give T cell receptor beta chains drawn from one sample of a study of tumour-infiltrating T cells in Burkitt lymphoma. Assay: immunoSEQ multiplex PCR; the TCRdb copy retains only in-frame clones and omits some. The sample gives about 430 clones, about three fifths of which show up once; roughly 20% is in the top ten. The sequencing sample was made of tumor tissue. These receptors were obtained from a human donor with Burkitt lymphoma. Each CDR3 is given with its conserved first and last residue. D genes are given only for firm matches. Rows give clone size only sometimes, using once, few, many, or a class for an expanded clone.

v_call: TRBV19; clone_size: .; d_call: TRBD1; j_call: TRBJ1-4; cdr3_aa: CASSPRQGGNEKLFF; cdr3_nt: TGTGCCAGTAGTCCGCGACAGGGGGGAAATGAAAAACTGTTTTTT
v_call: TRBV6-1; clone_size: .; d_call: .; j_call: TRBJ1-6; cdr3_aa: CASSDPLGSYNSPLHF; cdr3_nt: TGTGCCAGCAGTGATCCCTTGGGCAGTTATAATTCACCCCTCCACTTT
v_call: TRBV6-1; clone_size: .; d_call: TRBD2; j_call: TRBJ2-5; cdr3_aa: CAIGTSGQETQYF; cdr3_nt: TGTGCCATCGGGACTAGCGGACAAGAGACCCAGTACTTC
v_call: TRBV7-2; clone_size: .; d_call: .; j_call: TRBJ2-7; cdr3_aa: CASSPDTYSYEQYF; cdr3_nt: TGTGCCAGCAGCCCTGACACTTACTCCTACGAGCAGTACTTC
v_call: TRBV11-2; clone_size: .; d_call: .; j_call: TRBJ1-2; cdr3_aa: CASSLGRGVYGYTF; cdr3_nt: TGTGCCAGCAGTCTAGGCCGGGGCGTCTATGGCTACACCTTC
v_call: TRBV7-9; clone_size: .; d_call: TRBD2; j_call: TRBJ2-3; cdr3_aa: CASSLGLAGVTDTQYF; cdr3_nt: TGTGCCAGCAGCCTCGGTCTAGCGGGAGTGACAGATACGCAGTATTTT
v_call: TRBV9; clone_size: .; d_call: .; j_call: TRBJ2-1; cdr3_aa: CASSEGTIGGGEQFF; cdr3_nt: TGTGCCAGCAGCGAGGGGACTATTGGAGGGGGTGAGCAGTTCTTC
v_call: TRBV30; clone_size: .; d_call: .; j_call: TRBJ1-1; cdr3_aa: CAWRFGNTEAFF; cdr3_nt: TGTGCCTGGAGGTTTGGGAACACTGAAGCTTTCTTT
v_call: TRBV6-5; clone_size: .; d_call: .; j_call: TRBJ1-1; cdr3_aa: CASNNAAGVTEAFF; cdr3_nt: TGTGCCAGTAATAACGCGGCAGGGGTCACTGAAGCTTTCTTT
v_call: TRBV27; clone_size: hyperexpanded; d_call: .; j_call: TRBJ2-5; cdr3_aa: CASSFISPTGAGGQETQYF; cdr3_nt: TGTGCCAGCAGTTTTATTTCCCCGACAGGGGCGGGAGGCCAAGAGACCCAGTACTTC
v_call: TRBV13; clone_size: .; d_call: TRBD2; j_call: TRBJ2-3; cdr3_aa: CASSFWAGGQTDTQYF; cdr3_nt: TGTGCCAGCAGCTTCTGGGCGGGGGGCCAGACTGATACGCAGTATTTT
v_call: TRBV7-2; clone_size: few; d_call: .; j_call: TRBJ1-5; cdr3_aa: CASSLNFREPQHF; cdr3_nt: TGTGCCAGCAGCTTAAACTTTCGGGAGCCCCAGCATTTT
v_call: TRBV25-1; clone_size: few; d_call: .; j_call: TRBJ2-5; cdr3_aa: CASSESRVGGQETQYF; cdr3_nt: TGTGCCAGCAGTGAATCCCGGGTAGGGGGACAAGAGACCCAGTACTTC
v_call: TRBV5-1; clone_size: .; d_call: TRBD1; j_call: TRBJ1-3; cdr3_aa: CASSVLGGQSFSGNTIYF; cdr3_nt: TGCGCCAGCAGCGTCCTGGGGGGACAGTCCTTTTCCGGAAACACCATATATTTT
v_call: TRBV9; clone_size: .; d_call: .; j_call: TRBJ2-1; cdr3_aa: CASTLPAGGTTYNEQFF; cdr3_nt: TGTGCCAGCACCCTCCCCGCCGGCGGAACTACCTACAATGAGCAGTTCTTC
v_call: TRBV28; clone_size: .; d_call: .; j_call: TRBJ2-6; cdr3_aa: CASSLLVGGDAGANVLTF; cdr3_nt: TGTGCCAGCAGTTTATTAGTAGGGGGGGATGCTGGGGCCAACGTCCTGACTTTC
v_call: TRBV7-2; clone_size: .; d_call: .; j_call: TRBJ2-7; cdr3_aa: CASSDDSYSYEQYF; cdr3_nt: TGTGCCAGCAGCGACGACAGTTACTCCTACGAGCAGTACTTC
v_call: TRBV5-1; clone_size: .; d_call: TRBD1; j_call: TRBJ1-3; cdr3_aa: CASSVLGGQSFSGNTIYF; cdr3_nt: TGCGCCAGCAGCGTCCTGGGGGGACAGTCCTTTTCTGGAAACACCATATATTTT
v_call: TRBV9; clone_size: .; d_call: TRBD2; j_call: TRBJ2-1; cdr3_aa: CASSPWGGSYNEQFF; cdr3_nt: TGTGCCAGCAGTCCCTGGGGGGGCTCCTACAATGAGCAGTTCTTC
v_call: TRBV7-9; clone_size: .; d_call: .; j_call: TRBJ2-7; cdr3_aa: CASSLGPEQYF; cdr3_nt: TGTGCCAGCAGCTTAGGACCCGAGCAGTACTTC
v_call: TRBV28; clone_size: .; d_call: TRBD1; j_call: TRBJ2-1; cdr3_aa: CASSSRGRWDDNEQFF; cdr3_nt: TGTGCCAGCAGTTCCAGGGGGCGCTGGGACGACAATGAGCAGTTCTTC
v_call: TRBV15; clone_size: .; d_call: .; j_call: TRBJ1-1; cdr3_aa: CATSRPTILGNTEAFF; cdr3_nt: TGTGCCACCAGCAGACCCACGATACTTGGGAACACTGAAGCTTTCTTT
v_call: TRBV5-1; clone_size: .; d_call: .; j_call: TRBJ2-5; cdr3_aa: CASSLGGPGETQYF; cdr3_nt: TGCGCCAGCAGCTTGGGCGGCCCGGGGGAGACCCAGTACTTC
v_call: TRBV5-1; clone_size: once; d_call: .; j_call: TRBJ2-7; cdr3_aa: CASSHRDPWAYEQYF; cdr3_nt: TGCGCCAGCAGCCACAGGGACCCCTGGGCCTACGAGCAGTACTTC
v_call: TRBV6-5; clone_size: .; d_call: .; j_call: TRBJ2-6; cdr3_aa: CASSSPGKANVLTF; cdr3_nt: TGTGCCAGCAGTTCCCCAGGGAAGGCCAACGTCCTGACTTTC
v_call: TRBV7-3; clone_size: .; d_call: TRBD1; j_call: TRBJ1-6; cdr3_aa: CASSPGTASSYNSPLHF; cdr3_nt: TGTGCCAGCAGCCCCGGGACAGCGAGCTCCTATAATTCACCCCTCCACTTT
v_call: TRBV11-2; clone_size: .; d_call: .; j_call: TRBJ1-1; cdr3_aa: CASSLGGQNTEAFF; cdr3_nt: TGTGCCAGCAGCTTAGGAGGTCAGAACACTGAAGCTTTCTTT
v_call: TRBV4-1; clone_size: .; d_call: TRBD1; j_call: TRBJ1-4; cdr3_aa: CASSQVGTAKEKLFF; cdr3_nt: TGCGCCAGCAGCCAAGTAGGGACAGCGAAAGAAAAACTGTTTTTT
v_call: TRBV15; clone_size: once; d_call: TRBD1; j_call: TRBJ2-2; cdr3_aa: CATSVRDRGTPNTGELFF; cdr3_nt: TGTGCCACCAGCGTCCGGGACAGGGGTACCCCGAACACCGGGGAGCTGTTTTTT
v_call: TRBV5-1; clone_size: .; d_call: TRBD1; j_call: TRBJ2-5; cdr3_aa: CASSFGTGGQETQYF; cdr3_nt: TGCGCCAGCAGCTTCGGGACAGGGGGCCAAGAGACCCAGTACTTC
v_call: TRBV7-2; clone_size: .; d_call: TRBD2; j_call: TRBJ2-1; cdr3_aa: CASSLGLAGNEQFF; cdr3_nt: TGTGCCAGCAGCTTAGGCCTAGCGGGCAATGAGCAGTTCTTC
v_call: TRBV7-9; clone_size: .; d_call: TRBD2; j_call: TRBJ2-3; cdr3_aa: CASSLGTSGGATDTQYF; cdr3_nt: TGTGCCAGCAGCTTAGGCACTAGCGGGGGGGCCACAGATACGCAGTATTTT
v_call: TRBV19; clone_size: .; d_call: TRBD1; j_call: TRBJ2-2; cdr3_aa: CASSAWGQGNTGELFF; cdr3_nt: TGTGCCAGTAGTGCGTGGGGACAGGGGAACACCGGGGAGCTGTTTTTT
v_call: TRBV6-6; clone_size: .; d_call: .; j_call: TRBJ1-1; cdr3_aa: CASSYLDTEAFF; cdr3_nt: TGTGCCAGCAGTTACCTTGACACTGAAGCTTTCTTT
v_call: TRBV5-6; clone_size: .; d_call: .; j_call: TRBJ2-7; cdr3_aa: CASSLGTYEQYF; cdr3_nt: TGTGCCAGCAGCCTGGGGACCTACGAGCAGTACTTC
v_call: TRBV6-1; clone_size: .; d_call: .; j_call: TRBJ2-5; cdr3_aa: CASSEFNREAWETQYF; cdr3_nt: TGTGCCAGCAGTGAATTTAACAGGGAGGCTTGGGAGACCCAGTACTTC
v_call: TRBV11-2; clone_size: .; d_call: .; j_call: TRBJ1-4; cdr3_aa: CASSLEWGDEKLFF; cdr3_nt: TGTGCCAGCAGCTTAGAGTGGGGGGATGAAAAACTGTTTTTT
v_call: TRBV5-6; clone_size: .; d_call: TRBD1; j_call: TRBJ2-1; cdr3_aa: CASTLGTGGHWEQFF; cdr3_nt: TGTGCCAGCACCCTAGGGACAGGGGGACATTGGGAGCAGTTCTTC
v_call: TRBV2; clone_size: .; d_call: .; j_call: TRBJ1-2; cdr3_aa: CASSEAPKNYGYTF; cdr3_nt: TGTGCCAGCAGTGAAGCGCCCAAGAACTATGGCTACACCTTC
v_call: TRBV7-9; clone_size: .; d_call: TRBD2; j_call: TRBJ2-3; cdr3_aa: CASSSPGLATDTQYF; cdr3_nt: TGTGCCAGCAGCTCACCGGGACTAGCGACAGATACGCAGTATTTT
v_call: TRBV19; clone_size: once; d_call: .; j_call: TRBJ2-1; cdr3_aa: CASSSQVVQNEQFF; cdr3_nt: TGTGCCAGTAGTTCGCAGGTGGTTCAGAATGAGCAGTTCTTC
v_call: TRBV5-1; clone_size: .; d_call: TRBD1; j_call: TRBJ2-7; cdr3_aa: CASSLTGTAFADAYF; cdr3_nt: TGCGCCAGCAGCTTGACCGGGACAGCTTTCGCAGACGCCTACTTC
v_call: TRBV7-2; clone_size: .; d_call: .; j_call: TRBJ2-3; cdr3_aa: CASSPDYNTDTQYF; cdr3_nt: TGTGCCAGCAGCCCCGACTATAACACAGATACGCAGTATTTT
v_call: TRBV5-8; clone_size: .; d_call: .; j_call: TRBJ1-1; cdr3_aa: CASSWFAEAFF; cdr3_nt: TGTGCCAGCAGCTGGTTCGCTGAAGCTTTCTTT
v_call: TRBV28; clone_size: .; d_call: .; j_call: TRBJ2-7; cdr3_aa: CASSLNLFSYEQYF; cdr3_nt: TGTGCCAGCAGTTTAAACTTATTCTCCTACGAGCAGTACTTC
v_call: TRBV6-5; clone_size: .; d_call: .; j_call: TRBJ2-1; cdr3_aa: CASRGPAGFANEQFF; cdr3_nt: TGTGCCAGCAGGGGACCGGCGGGATTTGCAAATGAGCAGTTCTTC
v_call: TRBV28; clone_size: .; d_call: TRBD2; j_call: TRBJ2-5; cdr3_aa: CASSSGTSQWAQYF; cdr3_nt: TGTGCCAGCAGTTCTGGGACTAGCCAGTGGGCCCAGTACTTC
v_call: TRBV6-4; clone_size: .; d_call: TRBD2; j_call: TRBJ2-1; cdr3_aa: CASSIAGGPYNEQFF; cdr3_nt: TGTGCCAGCAGCATAGCGGGGGGGCCTTACAATGAGCAGTTCTTC
v_call: TRBV6-5; clone_size: .; d_call: .; j_call: TRBJ2-2; cdr3_aa: CASSLSGADAGELFF; cdr3_nt: TGTGCCAGCAGTTTGTCAGGGGCCGATGCGGGGGAGCTGTTTTTT
v_call: TRBV7-9; clone_size: .; d_call: .; j_call: TRBJ1-1; cdr3_aa: CASSFGGPEAFF; cdr3_nt: TGTGCCAGCAGCTTTGGGGGCCCTGAAGCTTTCTTT
v_call: TRBV20-1; clone_size: once; d_call: .; j_call: TRBJ2-7; cdr3_aa: CSARPSYEQYF; cdr3_nt: TGCAGTGCTAGGCCCTCATACGAGCAGTACTTC
v_call: TRBV29-1; clone_size: .; d_call: TRBD2; j_call: TRBJ2-2; cdr3_aa: CSVAAGPYTGELFF; cdr3_nt: TGCAGCGTTGCAGCGGGGCCTTACACCGGGGAGCTGTTTTTT
v_call: TRBV6-1; clone_size: .; d_call: .; j_call: TRBJ2-7; cdr3_aa: CASSELTGEEQYF; cdr3_nt: TGTGCCAGCAGTGAGTTAACTGGGGAAGAGCAGTACTTC
v_call: TRBV6-9; clone_size: .; d_call: .; j_call: TRBJ2-7; cdr3_aa: CASSYGGYYEQYF; cdr3_nt: TGTGCCAGCAGTTACGGGGGATACTACGAGCAGTACTTC
v_call: TRBV30; clone_size: once; d_call: .; j_call: TRBJ1-2; cdr3_aa: CAWSGGTLYGYTF; cdr3_nt: TGTGCCTGGAGTGGAGGAACACTCTATGGCTACACCTTC
v_call: TRBV19; clone_size: few; d_call: .; j_call: TRBJ1-2; cdr3_aa: CASSIFKDSPYGYTF; cdr3_nt: TGTGCCAGTAGTATCTTCAAGGACTCTCCGTATGGCTACACCTTC
v_call: TRBV27; clone_size: once; d_call: TRBD1; j_call: TRBJ2-1; cdr3_aa: CASSFGTGGATYNEQFF; cdr3_nt: TGTGCCAGCAGTTTTGGTACAGGGGGTGCGACCTACAATGAGCAGTTCTTC